A single sample gave rise to the 28 T cell receptor beta chains below, sequenced in a study of blood T cell repertoires in COVID-19. TCRdb's copy holds only in-frame clones and misses some; the assay was immunoSEQ multiplex PCR. In the table there are approximately 170,000 clones, about 88% of which are singletons. Sequenced material: PBMCs or T cells enriched from blood (not recorded which). Receptor source: a woman younger than 45 who had recovered from COVID-19.

The chain combines TRBV6-5 with TRBJ1-1, with 10 bases aligning to TRBD1. Germline CDR1 is MNHEY and CDR2 is SVGAGI. The CDR3 sequence is 14 residues long. The V segment lost 8 bases and the J segment 6 bases; nucleotides outside the gene matches: 9. CDR3 DNA sequence: TGTGCCAGCTACGACAGGGGGCTCCTCCCTGAAGCTTTCTTT. This codes for CASYDRGLLPEAFF.

This clone was picked up many times. The gene calls are TRBV28 and TRBJ2-3; TRBD2 matches 15 bases. Germline trimming cut 5 bases from V and 6 bases from J; bases unmatched to any gene: 9. This CDR3 is built from 17 residues. Germline CDR1 MDHEN, CDR2 SYDVKM. The CDR3 region has the DNA TGTGCCAGCAGTCCCGGACTAGCGGGAGGGCCACGGGATACGCAGTATTTT. Its protein product is CASSPGLAGGPRDTQYF.

The V call is TRBV28, the J call TRBJ2-7, with D possibly TRBD1 on 5 matching bases. Germline CDR1 is MDHEN and CDR2 is SYDVKM. The CDR3 sequence is 14 residues long. V gave up 11 bases and J gave up 3 bases, with 20 bases separating them. The DNA of the CDR3 is TGTGCCGTCTCAGCCCCGGACATTTACTACGAGCAGTACTTC. This gives the protein CAVSAPDIYYEQYF.

J is TRBJ2-2 and V is TRBV5-1; TRBD1 is a possible D gene (6 bases). This CDR3 spans 14 amino acids. The V and J ends lost 4 bases and 5 bases respectively, with 12 bases between them. Germline V lookup: CDR1 SGHRS, CDR2 YFSETQ. CDR3 sequence (DNA): TGCGCCAGCAGCCTAAGGGGGTCAACCGGGGAGCTGTTTTTT. Residues: CASSLRGSTGELFF.

The V gene is TRBV5-1, the J gene TRBJ2-7, with 7 bases identical to TRBD2. The germline V gene encodes CDR1 SGHRS and CDR2 YFSETQ. The CDR3 has 14 amino acids. V lost 0 bases and J lost 3; bases outside the gene matches: 3. CDR3 protein: CASSLATGGYEQYF. CDR3 nucleotide sequence: TGCGCCAGCAGCTTGGCCACGGGAGGCTACGAGCAGTACTTC.

The chain combines TRBV15 with TRBJ1-4; D may be TRBD1 (6 bases). This CDR3 comprises 15 residues. Trimming shortened V by 4 bases and J by 8 bases, and 17 bases separated the two germline ends. The germline V gene has CDR1 LNHNV and CDR2 YYDKDF (reference sequence). The CDR3 region has the DNA TGTGCCACCAGCACCCAAACAGGGAGAGCAGAAAAACTGTTTTTT. It specifies CATSTQTGRAEKLFF.

This clone was recorded once. This chain uses TRBV9 with TRBJ2-1; tentatively, D is TRBD2 (6 bases). The CDR3 contains 14 residues. CDR1 and CDR2 from the germline V gene are SGDLS and YYNGEE. V lost 0 bases to trimming and J lost 8 bases, with 12 bases between them. The CDR3 DNA reads as TGTGCCAGCAGCGTAGCCGCGGGAAAGGATGAGCAGTTCTTC. Protein product: CASSVAAGKDEQFF.

This chain links TRBV18 with TRBJ2-1; TRBD1 aligns across 11 bases. The CDR3 totals 15 residues. The germline V gene has CDR1 KGHSH and CDR2 LQKENI. With V trimmed by 4 bases and J by 5 bases, 4 bases remained unmatched. CDR3 bases: TGTGCCAGCTCACGACAGGGACAGGGGGACAATGAGCAGTTCTTC. Its translation: CASSRQGQGDNEQFF.

This rearrangement joins TRBV28 to TRBJ1-2, with unresolved D. CDR1 and CDR2 from the germline V gene are MDHEN and SYDVKM. V dropped 4 bases and J dropped 7 bases, with 16 bases sitting between them. CDR3 size: 14 residues. The CDR3 here is CASSSRMGRRGYTF. The DNA for the CDR3 is TGTGCCAGCAGTTCCCGGATGGGCCGACGTGGCTACACCTTC.

This sequence joins TRBV5-1 and TRBJ2-7; 12 nucleotides line up with TRBD1. After removal of 0 bases from V and 4 bases from J, the junction contained 11 bases not matched to a gene. Germline CDR1 is SGHRS and CDR2 is YFSETQ. CDR3 size: 18 residues. CDR3 in amino acids: CASSLGGDRGRLGYEQYV. For the CDR3, the DNA is TGCGCCAGCAGCTTGGGCGGGGACAGGGGGCGTCTGGGTTACGAGCAGTACGTC.

The chain is built from TRBV6-5 and TRBJ2-3; TRBD1 agrees at 8 bases. CDR1 and CDR2 from the germline V gene are MNHEY and SVGAGI. This CDR3 has 14 amino acids. The V gene end was trimmed by 6 bases and the J gene end by 2 bases; junction bases not matched to a gene: 4. This chain's CDR3 is CASRRQGYTDTQYF. DNA of the CDR3: TGTGCCAGCAGACGACAGGGGTACACAGATACGCAGTATTTT.

This chain connects TRBV19 to TRBJ1-4; weak D call: TRBD1 (6 bases). V was trimmed by 6 bases and J by 4 bases, leaving 15 bases between them. The CDR3 consists of 15 residues. Looked up from germline, CDR1 is LNHDA and CDR2 is SQIVND (reference sequence). The CDR3 loop reads CASRLNRAFNEKLFF. Written as DNA, the CDR3 is TGTGCCAGTAGACTAAACAGGGCCTTTAATGAAAAACTGTTTTTT.

The genes are TRBV27 and TRBJ2-3, with 7 bases that match TRBD2. CDR1 is MNHEY and CDR2 is SMNVEV in the germline V gene (reference sequence). With 4 bases clipped from V and 0 bases from J, the junction kept 4 bases outside the gene matches. There are 15 residues in the CDR3. The CDR3 protein is CASSWGRDSTDTQYF. CDR3 nucleotide sequence: TGTGCCAGCAGTTGGGGGAGGGATAGCACAGATACGCAGTATTTT.

This chain's CDR3 is CSVEWQKNTEAFF. The CDR3 region has the DNA TGCAGCGTTGAATGGCAGAAGAACACTGAAGCTTTCTTT. The chain uses TRBV29-1 and TRBJ1-1, with D hard to call. This CDR3 has 13 residues. Per the germline V gene, CDR1 is SQVTM and CDR2 is ANQGSEA. V lost 2 bases and J lost 1, with 8 bases in between.

This chain joins TRBV2 and TRBJ2-2; a weak D match, TRBD2 (7 bases). There are 14 residues in the CDR3. In germline, CDR1 is SNHLY, CDR2 FYNNEI. Trimming took 8 bases from V and 6 from J, leaving 16 bases between them. The CDR3, as DNA: TGTGCCAGCGCGATCCTAGGGGGGGCCGGGGAGCTGTTTTTT. Its translation: CASAILGGAGELFF. Using reference TRBV2 and TRBJ2-2 for the parts outside the CDR3, the full variable domain is EPEVTQTPSHQVTQMGQEVILRCVPISNHLYFYWYRQILGQKVEFLVSFYNNEISEKSEIFDDQFSVERPDGSNFTLKIRSTKLEDSAMYFCASAILGGAGELFFGEGSRLTVL.

The chain employs TRBV19 and TRBJ2-1, with TRBD2 matching over 10 bases. The CDR3 spans 15 residues. V shed 10 bases, J shed 2 bases, and the junction held 8 bases outside the gene matches. In germline, CDR1 is LNHDA, CDR2 SQIVND (reference sequence). The CDR3 here is CATQLAGGPYNEQFF. The CDR3 DNA sequence: TGTGCCACCCAATTAGCGGGAGGACCCTACAATGAGCAGTTCTTC.

J is TRBJ1-2 and V is TRBV6-5; D is possibly TRBD1 (5 bases). The germline gives CDR1 MNHEY, CDR2 SVGAGI. This CDR3 comprises 14 residues. V lost 6 bases, J lost 2 bases, and 13 bases lay in between. The CDR3 region has the DNA TGTGCCAGCAGGCGAAGGGGACTGAACTATGGCTACACCTTC. It yields the protein CASRRRGLNYGYTF.

V gene TRBV5-6 combines with J gene TRBJ1-1, with TRBD1 as a possible D gene (5 bases). Trimming took 4 bases from V and 1 from J, leaving 14 bases between them. The V gene's germline CDR1 is SGHDT and CDR2 YYEEEE. There are 15 residues in the CDR3. CDR3 amino acids: CASSPRGGRNTEAFF. CDR3 coding DNA: TGTGCCAGCAGCCCCCGGGGGGGGAGGAACACTGAAGCTTTCTTT.

The chain combines TRBV4-2 with TRBJ2-5, with TRBD2 matching 10 bases. The V segment lost 6 bases and the J segment 0 bases; nucleotides outside the gene matches: 4. Germline values: CDR1 LGHNA, CDR2 YNFKEQ. The CDR3 length is 15 residues. For the CDR3, the DNA is TGTGCCAGCAGTCAGACTAGCGGGTACCAAGAGACCCAGTACTTC. It yields the protein CASSQTSGYQETQYF.

The chain carries TRBV7-9 and TRBJ1-1, with D hard to call. The CDR3 consists of 14 residues. CDR1 and CDR2 from the germline V gene are SEHNR and FQNEAQ (reference sequence). Trimming stripped 3 bases from V and 1 base from J, with 9 bases between. The CDR3 DNA follows: TGTGCCAGCAGCTTTATCAGCGAGAACACTGAAGCTTTCTTT. This codes for CASSFISENTEAFF.

The chain recombines TRBV9 with TRBJ2-7, with 11 bases fitting TRBD2. The CDR3 is 16 amino acids. CDR1 SGDLS and CDR2 YYNGEE come from the germline V gene. J lost 0 bases, V lost 4 bases, and 6 bases had no gene match. The CDR3 reads CASSPGGTSGSYEQYF. CDR3 DNA: TGTGCCAGCAGCCCCGGGGGGACTAGCGGCTCCTACGAGCAGTACTTC.

V gene TRBV30 combines with J gene TRBJ2-5; 8 positions match TRBD2. Germline CDR1 GTSNPN, CDR2 SVGIG (reference sequence). The CDR3 is 15 amino acids. V trimming: 8 bases; J trimming: 0 bases; junction bases outside the gene matches: 11. The CDR3 DNA reads TGTGCCAGTAGCGGGGACGGGGGGCACCAAGAGACCCAGTACTTC. Translated: CASSGDGGHQETQYF.

The rearrangement links TRBV28 to TRBJ1-3; TRBD1 agrees at 10 bases. Germline assignment: CDR1 MDHEN and CDR2 SYDVKM. CDR3 length: 16 residues. Trimming removed 3 bases from V and 2 bases from J; junction bases left unmatched: 4. This CDR3 reads CASSLGGTGAGNTIYF. Written as DNA, the CDR3 is TGTGCCAGCAGTTTGGGGGGGACAGGGGCTGGAAACACCATATATTTT.

CDR3 amino acids: CASSPNRGEAVDNEQFF. In nucleotides, the CDR3 is TGCGCCAGCAGTCCAAACAGGGGGGAGGCCGTCGACAATGAGCAGTTCTTC. The rearrangement joins TRBV23-1 to TRBJ2-1; 8 bases are a match to TRBD1. TRBV23-1 is flagged as an ORF with uncertain function. V gave up 4 bases and J gave up 5 bases; unmatched junction bases: 13. The CDR3 has 17 amino acids.

The chain couples TRBV7-9 to TRBJ2-7; weak D call: TRBD2 (6 bases). V lost 7 bases, J lost 3 bases, and 22 bases lay in between. CDR3 length: 16 residues. CDR1 SEHNR and CDR2 FQNEAQ come from the germline V gene (reference sequence). Here the CDR3 reads CASKPSQGGDVYEQYF. The CDR3 nucleotides read TGTGCCAGCAAGCCATCCCAAGGCGGGGACGTCTACGAGCAGTACTTC.

The chain employs TRBV5-1 and TRBJ2-3; D is undetermined. This CDR3 has 15 amino acids. CDR1 and CDR2 from the germline V gene are SGHRS and YFSETQ. V gave up 4 bases and J gave up 0 bases, with 12 bases separating them. The CDR3 region has the DNA TGCGCCAGCAGCCCCGACGTGACTAGCACAGATACGCAGTATTTT. It specifies CASSPDVTSTDTQYF.

The chain employs TRBV18 and TRBJ2-5; D is unclear. V was trimmed by 2 bases and J by 5 bases, leaving 12 bases between them. The CDR3 runs to 14 residues. CDR1 and CDR2 (germline): KGHSH, LQKENI. CDR3 residues: CASSPSARFETQYF. In DNA, the CDR3 is TGTGCCAGCTCACCATCGGCCAGGTTTGAGACCCAGTACTTC.

This clone occurred a few times. CDR3 nucleotides: TGTGCTAGTGAGAGGGGACAGGGGTACAATGAGCAGTTCTTC. Protein product: CASERGQGYNEQFF. The chain carries TRBV12-5 and TRBJ2-1; 10 bases are shared with TRBD1. Germline V lookup: CDR1 LGHNT, CDR2 FRNRAP. After removal of 7 bases from V and 4 bases from J, the junction contained 4 bases not matched to a gene. The CDR3 has 14 amino acids.